The following is a TCR beta chain sequence with its context. What it binds is not known. The data originate from a study of vaccination effects on CD4 cells after COVID-19. Method: immunoSEQ multiplex PCR; TCRdb's copy keeps in-frame clones and lacks some. The sample gives tens of thousands of clones, about 70% of which show up once; 2.5% to 3.5% is in the top ten. Ahead of sequencing, the ViraFEST assay grew antigen-specific CD4+ T cells using viral peptide pools. An approximately 10-day culture period preceded the isolation of CD4+ T cells. Vaccinees lacked prior SARS-CoV-2 infection and tested negative for nucleocapsid antibodies. Half the medium was replaced with IL-2 medium on days 3 and 7. Trimming pared 8 bases from V and 0 bases from J, leaving 5 bases between. This CDR3 has 12 residues.

The sequencing used CD4+ T cells from PBMCs cultured with HCoV-NL63 spike peptides, collected before COVID-19 vaccination. The V call is TRBV12-3 or TRBV12-4, the J call TRBJ1-5; D remains ambiguous. The source is a human donor who received a COVID-19 vaccine. DNA of the CDR3: TGTGCCAGCTGCTATAGCAATCAGCCCCAGCATTTT. Its protein is CASCYSNQPQHF.